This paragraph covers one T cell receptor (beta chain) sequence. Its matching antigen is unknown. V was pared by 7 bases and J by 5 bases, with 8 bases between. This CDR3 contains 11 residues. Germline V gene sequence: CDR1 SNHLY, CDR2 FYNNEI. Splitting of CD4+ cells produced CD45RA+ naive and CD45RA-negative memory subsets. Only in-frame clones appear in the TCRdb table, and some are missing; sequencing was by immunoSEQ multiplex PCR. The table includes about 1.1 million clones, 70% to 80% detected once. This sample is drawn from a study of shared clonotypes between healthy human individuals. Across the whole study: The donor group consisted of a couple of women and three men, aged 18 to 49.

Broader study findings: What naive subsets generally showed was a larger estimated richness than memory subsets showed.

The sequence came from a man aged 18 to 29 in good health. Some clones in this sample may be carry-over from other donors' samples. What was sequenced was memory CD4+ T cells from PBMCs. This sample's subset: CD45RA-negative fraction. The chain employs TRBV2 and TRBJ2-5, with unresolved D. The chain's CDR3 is CASTRWETQYF. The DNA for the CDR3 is TGTGCCAGCACGAGGTGGGAGACCCAGTACTTC.